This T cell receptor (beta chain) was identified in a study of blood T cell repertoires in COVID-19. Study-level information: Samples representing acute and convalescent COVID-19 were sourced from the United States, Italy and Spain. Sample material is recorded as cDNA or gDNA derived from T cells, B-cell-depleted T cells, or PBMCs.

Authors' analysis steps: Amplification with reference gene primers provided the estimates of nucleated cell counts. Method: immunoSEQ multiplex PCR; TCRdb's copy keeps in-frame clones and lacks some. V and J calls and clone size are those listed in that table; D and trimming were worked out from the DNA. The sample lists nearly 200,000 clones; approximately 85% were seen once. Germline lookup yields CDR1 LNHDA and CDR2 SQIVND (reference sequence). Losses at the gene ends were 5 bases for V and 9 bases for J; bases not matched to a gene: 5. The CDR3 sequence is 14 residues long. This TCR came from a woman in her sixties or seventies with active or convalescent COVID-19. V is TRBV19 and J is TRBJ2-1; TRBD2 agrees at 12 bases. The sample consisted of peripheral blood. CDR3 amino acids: CASSLAGGPGEQFF. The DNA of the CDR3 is TGTGCCAGTAGTCTAGCGGGAGGGCCTGGTGAGCAGTTCTTC.